These T cell receptor beta chains were read from a single sample in a study of T-cell reconstitution after alpha-beta-depleted transplantation in children. MiXCR was run by TCRdb on the PCR reads, yielding one entry per CDR3 protein. The data contain fewer than 550,000 distinct CDR3 sequences, approximately 10% of them singletons. Sample: PBMCs, mostly from graft donor cells, taken 180 days after TCRalphabeta/CD19-depleted stem cell transplant. The receptor source for this set is a female patient aged 2-9 years who had a stem cell transplant for aplastic anemia, so the T cells may come from the graft donor. Both conserved end residues are part of each CDR3. A D gene is named only where the DNA matches it firmly. Some rows have no size entry. The others give once, few or many, or a class for an expanded clone.

D,size,J,V,CDR3,DNA
.,few,TRBJ2-7,TRBV14,CASSQISPNSYEQYF,TGTGCCAGCAGCCAAATCTCTCCCAACTCCTACGAGCAGTACTTC
TRBD1,few,TRBJ2-1,TRBV12-3/TRBV12-4,CASSFPTGGVNEQFF,TGTGCCAGCAGTTTCCCCACAGGGGGAGTGAATGAGCAGTTCTTC
TRBD2,many,TRBJ2-3,TRBV12-3/TRBV12-4,CASSPGTSGRKDTQYF,TGTGCCAGCAGTCCAGGGACTAGCGGGAGAAAAGATACGCAGTATTTT
TRBD2,.,TRBJ2-1,TRBV11-2,CASSWTSGSGFLGEQFF,TGTGCCAGCAGCTGGACTAGCGGGAGTGGTTTTCTGGGTGAGCAGTTCTTC
.,.,TRBJ2-3,TRBV11-2,CASSSIGQGVGTQYF,TGTGCCAGCAGCTCAATTGGTCAGGGAGTGGGCACGCAGTATTTT
.,.,TRBJ1-4,TRBV6-5,CASSYSKGPLPYEKLFF,TGTGCCAGCAGTTACTCGAAAGGACCCCTCCCCTATGAAAAACTGTTTTTT
.,.,TRBJ2-1,TRBV20-1,CSARGTLGNEQFF,TGCAGTGCTAGAGGGACTCTGGGGAATGAGCAGTTCTTC
.,few,TRBJ2-1,TRBV5-1,CASSLVTAGSYNEQFF,TGCGCCAGCAGCTTGGTCACAGCGGGTTCCTACAATGAGCAGTTCTTC
.,.,TRBJ2-5,TRBV20-1,CSARDIRGAQETQYF,TGCAGTGCTAGAGATATACGGGGGGCCCAAGAGACCCAGTACTTC
TRBD2,many,TRBJ2-1,TRBV28,CASRPSSGVYNEQFF,TGTGCCAGCAGGCCTTCTAGCGGGGTCTACAATGAGCAGTTCTTC
.,.,TRBJ1-6,TRBV29-1,CSVQTGGGSPLHF,TGCAGCGTCCAAACCGGAGGAGGATCACCCCTCCACTTT
TRBD1,.,TRBJ2-5,TRBV15,CATSPPRDRYQETQYF,TGTGCCACCAGCCCTCCCCGGGACAGGTACCAAGAGACCCAGTACTTC
.,.,TRBJ2-7,TRBV6-5,CASSSPGWGSREQYF,TGTGCCAGCAGTTCCCCCGGTTGGGGTAGTCGGGAGCAGTACTTC
TRBD1,few,TRBJ2-1,TRBV7-9,CASSLVVGQGYNEQFF,TGTGCCAGCAGCTTAGTAGTGGGACAGGGGTACAATGAGCAGTTCTTC
.,.,TRBJ1-2,TRBV6-5,CASSPAFAGGGYTF,TGTGCCAGCAGTCCCGCGTTCGCCGGCGGAGGCTACACCTTC
.,.,TRBJ2-7,TRBV4-3,CASSHIGDYEQYF,TGCGCCAGCAGCCATATCGGGGACTACGAGCAGTACTTC
TRBD2,few,TRBJ2-1,TRBV6-2/TRBV6-3,CASSRVAGHNEQFF,TGTGCCAGCAGTAGGGTAGCGGGACACAATGAGCAGTTCTTC
TRBD2,few,TRBJ2-4,TRBV12-3/TRBV12-4,CASTPGGSGRWSIQYF,TGTGCCAGCACCCCCGGGGGTAGCGGGAGATGGAGCATTCAGTACTTC
TRBD1,once,TRBJ1-2,TRBV28,CASSQPSDRGWYGYTF,TGTGCCAGCAGTCAACCTTCGGACAGGGGATGGTATGGCTACACCTTC
.,.,TRBJ1-6,TRBV7-9,CASSLGRGGSYNSPLHF,TGTGCCAGCAGCTTAGGCCGAGGGGGTTCCTATAATTCACCCCTCCACTTT
.,.,TRBJ1-5,TRBV12-3/TRBV12-4,CASSFFGGNQPQHF,TGTGCCAGCAGTTTTTTCGGGGGGAATCAGCCCCAGCATTTT
.,.,TRBJ2-5,TRBV24-1,CATSRRVEETQYF,TGTGCCACCAGCCGTAGGGTTGAGGAGACCCAGTACTTC
TRBD2,few,TRBJ2-1,TRBV20-1,CSAPPIPGLAGGGDEQFF,TGCAGTGCTCCGCCAATACCGGGACTAGCGGGAGGTGGGGATGAGCAGTTCTTC
.,many,TRBJ2-1,TRBV6-8,CASSSPPYNEQFF,TGTGCCAGCAGTTCCCCGCCCTACAATGAGCAGTTCTTC
.,.,TRBJ2-5,TRBV25-1,CASRLTQGGTQYF,TGTGCCAGCAGATTAACACAGGGAGGGACCCAGTACTTC
TRBD1,.,TRBJ2-3,TRBV28,CASSLLSGGPTDTQYF,TGTGCCAGCAGTTTACTGTCAGGGGGACCCACAGATACGCAGTATTTT
TRBD1,few,TRBJ2-2,TRBV10-3,CAISETVTGGTGELFF,TGTGCCATCAGTGAGACAGTTACAGGGGGGACCGGGGAGCTGTTTTTT
.,.,TRBJ2-7,TRBV30,CAWSQTTFYEQYF,TGTGCCTGGAGTCAAACTACCTTCTACGAGCAGTACTTC
TRBD2,.,TRBJ2-1,TRBV11-2,CASSLGTGLLSSYNEQFF,TGTGCCAGCAGCTTAGGAACGGGACTACTCTCCTCCTACAATGAGCAGTTCTTC
.,few,TRBJ2-2,TRBV7-7,CASSHDTGELFF,TGTGCCAGCAGTCACGACACCGGGGAGCTGTTTTTT
TRBD1,few,TRBJ1-1,TRBV7-2,CASSPGTGGFLNTEAFF,TGTGCCAGCAGCCCCGGGACAGGGGGATTTCTGAACACTGAAGCTTTCTTT
.,few,TRBJ2-2,TRBV6-5,CASSYASTGELFF,TGTGCCAGCAGTTATGCGAGCACCGGGGAGCTGTTTTTT
TRBD2,.,TRBJ2-3,TRBV12-3/TRBV12-4,CASSLVTWTSPRRDTQYF,TGTGCCAGCAGTTTAGTTACCTGGACTAGCCCGCGAAGGGATACGCAGTATTTT
.,many,TRBJ2-4,TRBV3-1,CASSQGTGGGQNIQYF,TGTGCCAGCAGCCAAGGAACTGGAGGGGGCCAAAACATTCAGTACTTC
.,few,TRBJ1-1,TRBV4-2,CASSRFGGDNTEAFF,TGTGCCAGCAGCCGTTTTGGGGGCGATAACACTGAAGCTTTCTTT
.,few,TRBJ2-3,TRBV27,CASSPYRDTQYF,TGTGCCAGCAGTCCTTACCGAGATACGCAGTATTTT
.,many,TRBJ2-2,TRBV9,CASSVVSQTGELFF,TGTGCCAGCAGCGTAGTCTCACAAACCGGGGAGCTGTTTTTT
.,few,TRBJ2-1,TRBV11-2,CASSTAWGRHNEQFF,TGTGCCAGCAGCACAGCCTGGGGACGACACAATGAGCAGTTCTTC
TRBD2,.,TRBJ2-1,TRBV10-1,CASSESRLADNEQFF,TGCGCCAGCAGTGAGTCGAGACTAGCGGACAATGAGCAGTTCTTC
.,few,TRBJ2-6,TRBV7-9,CASSLLGPSGANVLTF,TGTGCCAGCAGCTTACTGGGGCCGAGCGGGGCCAACGTCCTGACTTTC
.,.,TRBJ1-2,TRBV25-1,CASRDTVDGYTF,TGTGCCAGCAGGGACACGGTTGATGGCTACACCTTC
.,few,TRBJ1-6,TRBV27,CASSPGSYNSPLHF,TGTGCCAGCAGCCCGGGCAGTTATAATTCACCCCTCCACTTT
.,.,TRBJ2-3,TRBV20-1,CSASSASRTGSDTQYF,TGCAGTGCTAGTTCGGCTTCCCGGACCGGCTCAGATACGCAGTATTTT
.,many,TRBJ2-3,TRBV12-3/TRBV12-4,CASRPVPATDTQYF,TGTGCCAGCAGACCCGTCCCCGCGACAGATACGCAGTATTTT
TRBD1,.,TRBJ1-1,TRBV7-9,CASGPGQAMNTEAFF,TGTGCCAGCGGCCCAGGACAGGCGATGAACACTGAAGCTTTCTTT
TRBD2,few,TRBJ2-1,TRBV7-2,CASSPKAGGIYNEQFF,TGTGCCAGCAGCCCTAAAGCGGGAGGCATATACAATGAGCAGTTCTTC